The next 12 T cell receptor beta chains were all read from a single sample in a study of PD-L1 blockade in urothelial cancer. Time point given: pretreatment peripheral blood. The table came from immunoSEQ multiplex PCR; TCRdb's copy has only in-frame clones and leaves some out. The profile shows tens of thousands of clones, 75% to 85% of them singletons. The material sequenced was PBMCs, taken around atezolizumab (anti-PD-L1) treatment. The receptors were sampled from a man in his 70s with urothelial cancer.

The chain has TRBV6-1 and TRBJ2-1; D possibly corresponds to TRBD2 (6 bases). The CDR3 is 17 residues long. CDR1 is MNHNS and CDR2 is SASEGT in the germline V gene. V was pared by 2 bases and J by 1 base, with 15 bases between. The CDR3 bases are TGTGCCAGCAGTGAATACGGGAGTACTCCTTCCTACAATGAGCAGTTCTTC. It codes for CASSEYGSTPSYNEQFF.

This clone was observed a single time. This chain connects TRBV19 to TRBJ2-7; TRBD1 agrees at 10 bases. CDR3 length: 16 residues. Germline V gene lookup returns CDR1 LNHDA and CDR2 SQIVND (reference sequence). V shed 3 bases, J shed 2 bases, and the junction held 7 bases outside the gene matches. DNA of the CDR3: TGTGCCAGTAGTATGGGTGGACAGGGGGACGCCTACGAGCAGTACTTC. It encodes CASSMGGQGDAYEQYF.

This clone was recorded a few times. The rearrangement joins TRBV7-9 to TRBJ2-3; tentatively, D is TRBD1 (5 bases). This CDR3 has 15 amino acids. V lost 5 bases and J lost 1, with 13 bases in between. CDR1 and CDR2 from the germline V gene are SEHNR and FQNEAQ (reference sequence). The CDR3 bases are TGTGCCAGCAGCCAGTGGGGCCGACGCACAGATACGCAGTATTTT. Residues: CASSQWGRRTDTQYF.

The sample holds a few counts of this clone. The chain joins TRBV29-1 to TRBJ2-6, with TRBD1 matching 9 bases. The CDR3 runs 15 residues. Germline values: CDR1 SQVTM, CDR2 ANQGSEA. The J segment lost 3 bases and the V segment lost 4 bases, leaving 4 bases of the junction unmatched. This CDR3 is CSVGTGVFGANVLTF. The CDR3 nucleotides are TGCAGCGTTGGGACAGGGGTTTTTGGGGCCAACGTCCTGACTTTC.

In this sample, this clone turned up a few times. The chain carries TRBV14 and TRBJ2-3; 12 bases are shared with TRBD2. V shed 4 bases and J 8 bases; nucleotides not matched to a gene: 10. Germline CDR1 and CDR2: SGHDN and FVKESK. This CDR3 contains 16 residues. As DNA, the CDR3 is TGTGCCAGCAGCCCCCAACTAGCGGGAGGTTGGGGTACGCAGTATTTT. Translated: CASSPQLAGGWGTQYF. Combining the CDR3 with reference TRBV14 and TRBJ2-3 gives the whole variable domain EAGVTQFPSHSVIEKGQTVTLRCDPISGHDNLYWYRRVMGKEIKFLLHFVKESKQDESGMPNNRFLAERTGGTYSTLKVQPAELEDSGVYFCASSPQLAGGWGTQYFGPGTRLTVL.

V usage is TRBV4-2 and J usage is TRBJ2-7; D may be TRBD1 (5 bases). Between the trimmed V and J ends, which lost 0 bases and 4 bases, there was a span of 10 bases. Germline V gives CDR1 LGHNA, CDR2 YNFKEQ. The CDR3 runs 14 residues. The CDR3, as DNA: TGTGCCAGCAGCCAAGACAGGGTAGGGTACGAGCAGTACTTC. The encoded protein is CASSQDRVGYEQYF.

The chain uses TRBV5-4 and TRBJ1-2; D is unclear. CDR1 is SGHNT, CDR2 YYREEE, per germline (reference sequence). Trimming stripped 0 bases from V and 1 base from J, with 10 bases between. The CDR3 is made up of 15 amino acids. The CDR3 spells CASSLEVSVNYGYTF. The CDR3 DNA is TGTGCCAGCAGCTTGGAAGTTAGCGTTAACTATGGCTACACCTTC.

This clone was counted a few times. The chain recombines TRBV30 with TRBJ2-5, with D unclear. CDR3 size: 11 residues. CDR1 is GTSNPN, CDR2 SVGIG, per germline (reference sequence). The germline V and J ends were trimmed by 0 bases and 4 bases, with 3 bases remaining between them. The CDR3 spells CAWSVGETQYF. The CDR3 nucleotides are TGTGCCTGGAGTGTCGGAGAGACCCAGTACTTC.

The CDR3 reads CASSPELDTEAFF. The DNA of the CDR3 is TGTGCCAGCTCACCGGAACTAGACACTGAAGCTTTCTTT. This chain links TRBV18 with TRBJ1-1; D unclear. Trimming stripped 3 bases from V and 3 bases from J, with 8 bases between. Germline lookup yields CDR1 KGHSH and CDR2 LQKENI. The length of the CDR3 is 13 residues.

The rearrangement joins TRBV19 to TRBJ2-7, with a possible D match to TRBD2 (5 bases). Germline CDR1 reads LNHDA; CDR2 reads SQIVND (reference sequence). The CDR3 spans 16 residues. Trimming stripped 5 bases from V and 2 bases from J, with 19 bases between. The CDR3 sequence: CASSPPEGRSPYEQYF. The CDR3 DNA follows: TGTGCCAGTAGTCCCCCAGAGGGCAGGTCACCCTACGAGCAGTACTTC.

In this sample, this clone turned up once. CDR3 loop: CASSLSPGTGGANVLTF. CDR3 nucleotides: TGCGCCAGCAGCTTATCCCCCGGGACAGGGGGGGCCAACGTCCTGACTTTC. The chain recombines TRBV5-1 with TRBJ2-6; 9 nucleotides match TRBD1. Germline CDR1 is SGHRS and CDR2 is YFSETQ. There are 17 residues in the CDR3. The junction had 7 bases not matched to a gene; V was cut back by 2 bases and J by 4 bases.

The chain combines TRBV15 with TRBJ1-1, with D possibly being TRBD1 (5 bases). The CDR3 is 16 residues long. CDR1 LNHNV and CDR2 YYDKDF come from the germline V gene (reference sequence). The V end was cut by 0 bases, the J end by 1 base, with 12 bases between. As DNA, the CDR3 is TGTGCCACCAGCAGAGATCGGAACGGGGGGAACACTGAAGCTTTCTTT. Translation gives CATSRDRNGGNTEAFF.